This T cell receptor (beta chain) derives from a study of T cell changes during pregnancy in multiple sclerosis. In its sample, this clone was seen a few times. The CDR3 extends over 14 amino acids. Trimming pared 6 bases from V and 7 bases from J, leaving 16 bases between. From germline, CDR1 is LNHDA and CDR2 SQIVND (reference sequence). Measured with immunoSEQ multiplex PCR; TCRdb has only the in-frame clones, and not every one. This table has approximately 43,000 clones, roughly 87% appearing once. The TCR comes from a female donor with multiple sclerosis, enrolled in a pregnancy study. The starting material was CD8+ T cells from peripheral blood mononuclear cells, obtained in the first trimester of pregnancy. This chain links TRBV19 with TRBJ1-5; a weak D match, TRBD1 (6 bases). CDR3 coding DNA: TGTGCCAGTAGATTGGGGGGGGCAGTGCAGCCCCAGCATTTT. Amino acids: CASRLGGAVQPQHF.